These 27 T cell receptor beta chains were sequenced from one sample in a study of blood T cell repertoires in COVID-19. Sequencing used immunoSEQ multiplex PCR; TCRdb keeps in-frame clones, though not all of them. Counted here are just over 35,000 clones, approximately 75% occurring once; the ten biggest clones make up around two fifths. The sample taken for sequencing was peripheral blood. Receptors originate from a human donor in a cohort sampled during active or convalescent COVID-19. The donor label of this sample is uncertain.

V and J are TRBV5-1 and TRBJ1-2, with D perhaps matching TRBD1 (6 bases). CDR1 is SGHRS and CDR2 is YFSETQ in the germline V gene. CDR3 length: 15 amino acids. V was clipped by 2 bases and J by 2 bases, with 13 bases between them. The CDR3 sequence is CASSLAGAGNYGYTF. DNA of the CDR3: TGCGCCAGCAGCTTAGCAGGGGCCGGAAACTATGGCTACACCTTC.

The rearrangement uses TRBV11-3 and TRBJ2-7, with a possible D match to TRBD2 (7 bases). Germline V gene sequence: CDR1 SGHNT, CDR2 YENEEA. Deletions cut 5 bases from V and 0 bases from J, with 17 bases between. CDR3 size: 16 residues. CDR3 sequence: CASSPWGGQSSYEQYF. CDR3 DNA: TGTGCCAGCAGCCCATGGGGGGGGCAGAGCTCCTACGAGCAGTACTTC.

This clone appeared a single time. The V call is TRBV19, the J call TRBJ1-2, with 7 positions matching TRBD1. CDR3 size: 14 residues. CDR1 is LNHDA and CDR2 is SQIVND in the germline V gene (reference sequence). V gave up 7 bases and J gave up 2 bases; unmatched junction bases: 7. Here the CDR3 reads CASKVRGENYGYTF. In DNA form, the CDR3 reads TGTGCCAGTAAGGTCAGGGGGGAAAACTATGGCTACACCTTC.

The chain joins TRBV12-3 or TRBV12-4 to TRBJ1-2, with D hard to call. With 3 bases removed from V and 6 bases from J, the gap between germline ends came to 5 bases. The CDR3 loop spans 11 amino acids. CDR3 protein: CASSFWHGYTF. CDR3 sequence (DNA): TGTGCCAGCAGTTTTTGGCATGGCTACACCTTC.

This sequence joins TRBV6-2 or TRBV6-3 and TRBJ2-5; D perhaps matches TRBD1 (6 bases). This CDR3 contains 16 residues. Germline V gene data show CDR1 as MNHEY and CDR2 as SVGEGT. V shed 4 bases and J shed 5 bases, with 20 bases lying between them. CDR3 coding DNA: TGTGCCAGCAGTTCCACCTCTGACAGGCCCCCGGAGACCCAGTACTTC. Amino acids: CASSSTSDRPPETQYF.

This CDR3 is CASSIDGGLQGYTF. In DNA form, the CDR3 reads TGTGCCAGTAGTATAGATGGAGGGCTGCAGGGCTACACCTTC. V gene TRBV19 combines with J gene TRBJ1-2; D gene unclear. CDR3 length equals 14 residues. V gave up 0 bases and J gave up 8 bases, with 13 bases separating them. CDR1 and CDR2 from the germline V gene are LNHDA and SQIVND (reference sequence). Full variable domain (outside the CDR3, taken from reference TRBV19 and TRBJ1-2): DGGITQSPKYLFRKEGQNVTLSCEQNLNHDAMYWYRQDPGQGLRLIYYSQIVNDFQKGDIAEGYSVSREKKESFPLTVTSAQKNPTAFYLCASSIDGGLQGYTFGSGTRLTVV.

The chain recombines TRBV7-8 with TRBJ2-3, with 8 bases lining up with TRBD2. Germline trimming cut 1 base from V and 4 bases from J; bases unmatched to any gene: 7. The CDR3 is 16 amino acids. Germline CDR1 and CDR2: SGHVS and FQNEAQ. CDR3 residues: CASSLVGTSFADTQYF. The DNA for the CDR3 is TGTGCCAGCAGCTTAGTGGGGACTAGTTTCGCAGATACGCAGTATTTT.

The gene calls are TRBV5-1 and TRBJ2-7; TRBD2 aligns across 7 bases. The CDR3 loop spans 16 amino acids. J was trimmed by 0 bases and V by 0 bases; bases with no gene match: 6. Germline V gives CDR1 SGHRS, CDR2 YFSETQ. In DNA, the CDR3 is TGCGCCAGCAGCTTGGGGGGAGGGTTGGGCTCCTACGAGCAGTACTTC. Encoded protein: CASSLGGGLGSYEQYF.

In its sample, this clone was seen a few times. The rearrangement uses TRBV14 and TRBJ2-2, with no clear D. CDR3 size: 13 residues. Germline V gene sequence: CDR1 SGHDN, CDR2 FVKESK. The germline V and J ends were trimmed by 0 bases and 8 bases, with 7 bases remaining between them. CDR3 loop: CASSQDLRGELFF. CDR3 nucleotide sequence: TGTGCCAGCAGCCAAGATCTGAGGGGGGAGCTGTTTTTT.

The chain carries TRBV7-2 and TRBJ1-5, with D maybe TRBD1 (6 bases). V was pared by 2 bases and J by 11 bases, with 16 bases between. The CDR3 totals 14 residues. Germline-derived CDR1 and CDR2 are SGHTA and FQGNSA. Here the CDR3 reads CASSLRFAQGTQHF. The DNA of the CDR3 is TGTGCCAGCAGCTTAAGATTCGCCCAGGGGACCCAGCATTTT.

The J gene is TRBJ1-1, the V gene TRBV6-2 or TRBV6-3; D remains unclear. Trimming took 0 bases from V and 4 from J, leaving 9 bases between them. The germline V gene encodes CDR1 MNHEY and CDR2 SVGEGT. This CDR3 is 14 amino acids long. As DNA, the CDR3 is TGTGCCAGCAGTTACTCGCAGGTCATCACTGAAGCTTTCTTT. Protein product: CASSYSQVITEAFF.

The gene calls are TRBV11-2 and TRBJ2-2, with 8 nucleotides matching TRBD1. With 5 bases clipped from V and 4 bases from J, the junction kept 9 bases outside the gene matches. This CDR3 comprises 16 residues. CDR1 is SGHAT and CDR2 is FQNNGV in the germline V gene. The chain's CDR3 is CASSPRTGLSTGELFF. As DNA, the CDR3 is TGTGCCAGCAGCCCCCGGACAGGGCTGAGCACCGGGGAGCTGTTTTTT. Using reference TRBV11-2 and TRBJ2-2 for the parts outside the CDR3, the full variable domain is EAGVAQSPRYKIIEKRQSVAFWCNPISGHATLYWYQQILGQGPKLLIQFQNNGVVDDSQLPKDRFSAERLKGVDSTLKIQPAKLEDSAVYLCASSPRTGLSTGELFFGEGSRLTVL.

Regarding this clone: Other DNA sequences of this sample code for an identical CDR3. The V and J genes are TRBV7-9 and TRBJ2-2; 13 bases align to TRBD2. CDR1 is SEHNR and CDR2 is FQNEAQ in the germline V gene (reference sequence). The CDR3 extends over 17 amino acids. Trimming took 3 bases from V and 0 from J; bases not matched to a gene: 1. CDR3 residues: CASSFGLAGANTGELFF. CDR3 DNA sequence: TGTGCCAGCAGCTTTGGACTAGCGGGGGCGAACACCGGGGAGCTGTTTTTT.

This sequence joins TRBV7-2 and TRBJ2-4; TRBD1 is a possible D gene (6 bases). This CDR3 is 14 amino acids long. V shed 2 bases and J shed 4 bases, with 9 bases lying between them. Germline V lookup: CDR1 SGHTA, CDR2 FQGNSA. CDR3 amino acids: CASSLTQGKNIQYF. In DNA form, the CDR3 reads TGTGCCAGCAGCTTAACACAGGGTAAAAACATTCAGTACTTC.

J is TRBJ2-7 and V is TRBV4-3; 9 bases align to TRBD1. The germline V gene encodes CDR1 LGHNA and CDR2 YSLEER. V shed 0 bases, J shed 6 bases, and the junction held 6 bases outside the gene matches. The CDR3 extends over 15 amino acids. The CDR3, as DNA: TGCGCCAGCAGCCAAGATAGGGACAGGGTAGCCGAGCAGTACTTC. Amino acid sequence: CASSQDRDRVAEQYF.

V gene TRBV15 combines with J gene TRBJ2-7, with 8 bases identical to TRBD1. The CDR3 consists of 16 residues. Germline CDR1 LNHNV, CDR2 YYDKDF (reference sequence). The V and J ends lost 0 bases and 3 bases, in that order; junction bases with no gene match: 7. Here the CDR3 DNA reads TGTGCCACCAGCAGAGAATTTCAGGGGGCTTTCTACGAGCAGTACTTC. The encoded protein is CATSREFQGAFYEQYF.

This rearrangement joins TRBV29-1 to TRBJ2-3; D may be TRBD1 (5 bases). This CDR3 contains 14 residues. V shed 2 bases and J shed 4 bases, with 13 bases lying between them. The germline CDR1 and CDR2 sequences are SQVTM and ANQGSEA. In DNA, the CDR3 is TGCAGCGTTGAAATGCCAGGGCGGCCAGATACGCAGTATTTT. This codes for CSVEMPGRPDTQYF.

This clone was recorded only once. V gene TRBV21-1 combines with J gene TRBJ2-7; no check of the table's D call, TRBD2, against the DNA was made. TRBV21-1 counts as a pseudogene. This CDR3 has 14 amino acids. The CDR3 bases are TGTGCCAGCAGCCAGGTAAGGCTAGCGGGCGAGCAGTACTTC. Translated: CASSQVRLAGEQYF.

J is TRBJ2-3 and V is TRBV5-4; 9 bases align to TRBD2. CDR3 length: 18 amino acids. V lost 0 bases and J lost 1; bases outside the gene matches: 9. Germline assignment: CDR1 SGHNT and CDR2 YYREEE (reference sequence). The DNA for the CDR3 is TGTGCCAGCAGCTTGGACCATGAAGTAGCGGGAGGCACAGATACGCAGTATTTT. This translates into CASSLDHEVAGGTDTQYF. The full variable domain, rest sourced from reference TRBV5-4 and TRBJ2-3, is ETGVTQSPTHLIKTRGQQVTLRCSSQSGHNTVSWYQQALGQGPQFIFQYYREEENGRGNFPPRFSGLQFPNYSSELNVNALELDDSALYLCASSLDHEVAGGTDTQYFGPGTRLTVL.

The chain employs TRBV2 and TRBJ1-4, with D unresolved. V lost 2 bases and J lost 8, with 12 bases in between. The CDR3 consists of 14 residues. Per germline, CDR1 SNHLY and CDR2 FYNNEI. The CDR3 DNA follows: TGTGCCAGCAGTGAAACAAGAGCGGAGGAAAAACTGTTTTTT. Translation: CASSETRAEEKLFF.

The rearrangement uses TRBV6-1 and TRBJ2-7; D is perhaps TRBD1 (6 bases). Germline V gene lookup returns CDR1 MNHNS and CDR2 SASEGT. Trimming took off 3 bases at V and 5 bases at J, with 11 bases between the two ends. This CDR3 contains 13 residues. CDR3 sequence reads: CASSDRTEDEQYF. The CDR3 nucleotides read TGTGCCAGCAGTGACCGGACAGAGGACGAGCAGTACTTC.

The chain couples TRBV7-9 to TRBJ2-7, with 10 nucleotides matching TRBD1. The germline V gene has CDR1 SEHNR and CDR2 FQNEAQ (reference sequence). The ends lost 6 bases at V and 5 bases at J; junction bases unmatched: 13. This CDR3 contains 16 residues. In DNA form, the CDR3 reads TGTGCCAGCAGTCTGAGGGGGGACAGGGGATTGGACGAGCAGTACTTC. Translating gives CASSLRGDRGLDEQYF.

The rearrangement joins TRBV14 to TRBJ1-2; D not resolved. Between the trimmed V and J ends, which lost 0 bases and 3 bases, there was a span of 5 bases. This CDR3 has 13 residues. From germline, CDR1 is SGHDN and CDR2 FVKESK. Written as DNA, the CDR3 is TGTGCCAGCAGCCAAGAACGGGACTATGGCTACACCTTC. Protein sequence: CASSQERDYGYTF.

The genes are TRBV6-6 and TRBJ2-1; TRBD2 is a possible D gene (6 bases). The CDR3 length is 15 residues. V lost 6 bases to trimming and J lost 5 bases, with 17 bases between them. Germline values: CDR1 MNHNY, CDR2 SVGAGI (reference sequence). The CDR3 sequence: CASRSGTRSHNEQFF. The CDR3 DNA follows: TGTGCCAGCAGGTCCGGGACTCGGTCGCACAATGAGCAGTTCTTC.

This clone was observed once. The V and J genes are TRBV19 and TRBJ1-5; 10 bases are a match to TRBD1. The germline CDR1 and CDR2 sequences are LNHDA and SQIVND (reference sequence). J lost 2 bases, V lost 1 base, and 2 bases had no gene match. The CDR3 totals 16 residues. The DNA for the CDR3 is TGTGCCAGTAGTATAGTCGGGACAGGGGGCAATCAGCCCCAGCATTTT. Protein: CASSIVGTGGNQPQHF.

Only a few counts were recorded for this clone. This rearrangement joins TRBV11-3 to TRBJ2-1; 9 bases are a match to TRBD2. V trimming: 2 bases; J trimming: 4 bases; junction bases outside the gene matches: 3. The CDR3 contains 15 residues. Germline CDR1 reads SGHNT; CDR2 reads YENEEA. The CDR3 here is CASSLRLAVYNEQFF. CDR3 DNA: TGTGCCAGCAGCTTAAGACTAGCGGTGTACAATGAGCAGTTCTTC.

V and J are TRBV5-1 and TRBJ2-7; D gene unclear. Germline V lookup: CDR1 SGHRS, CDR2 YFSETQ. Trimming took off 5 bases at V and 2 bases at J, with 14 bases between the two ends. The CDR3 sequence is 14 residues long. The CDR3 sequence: CASSPSSTAYEQYF. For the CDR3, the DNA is TGCGCCAGCAGTCCCTCTAGTACTGCCTACGAGCAGTACTTC.